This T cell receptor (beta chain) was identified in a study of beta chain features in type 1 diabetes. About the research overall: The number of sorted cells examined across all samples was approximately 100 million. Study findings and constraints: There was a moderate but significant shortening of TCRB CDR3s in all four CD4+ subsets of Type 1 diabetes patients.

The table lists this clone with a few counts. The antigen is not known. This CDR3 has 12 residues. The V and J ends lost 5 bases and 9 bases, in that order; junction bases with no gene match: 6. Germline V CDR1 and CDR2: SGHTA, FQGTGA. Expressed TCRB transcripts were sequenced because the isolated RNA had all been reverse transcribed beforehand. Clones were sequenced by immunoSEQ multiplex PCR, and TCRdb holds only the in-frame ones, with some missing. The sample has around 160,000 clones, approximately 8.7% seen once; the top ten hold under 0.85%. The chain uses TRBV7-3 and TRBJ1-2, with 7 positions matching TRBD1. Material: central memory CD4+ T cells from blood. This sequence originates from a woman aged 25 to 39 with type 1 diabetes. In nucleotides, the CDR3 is TGTGCCAGCAGCCCCCACAGGGGAAGCTACACCTTC. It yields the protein CASSPHRGSYTF.